Shown below are 3 T cell receptor beta chains from a single sample sequenced in a study of shared clonotypes between healthy human individuals. Naive CD8 cells were CD45RO-negative, positively selected for CCR7, excluding terminally differentiated effector memory CD45RA+ cells. Profiled with immunoSEQ multiplex PCR; TCRdb holds only in-frame clones, not every one. The sample holds 2 million or so clones, about 95% seen once. The specimen was naive CD8+ T cells sorted from blood. These receptors all come from a man younger than 30 in good health.

The V and J genes are TRBV30 and TRBJ2-1; no reliable D call. The CDR3 runs to 13 residues. Germline V gene lookup returns CDR1 GTSNPN and CDR2 SVGIG (reference sequence). Trimming cost V 7 bases and J 7 bases, with 17 bases left between them. Written as DNA, the CDR3 is TGTGCCTTCCTACTCGAGATAAGGAATGAGCAGTTCTTC. It is translated as CAFLLEIRNEQFF.

Comment on this clone: This CDR3 is also generated by other DNA sequences in the sample. The chain uses TRBV5-6 and TRBJ2-7, with 10 positions matching TRBD2. The CDR3 runs to 14 residues. Germline loops: CDR1 SGHDT, CDR2 YYEEEE. With V trimmed by 2 bases and J by 5 bases, 4 bases remained unmatched. CDR3 sequence: CASSLLAGGNEQYF. DNA of the CDR3: TGTGCCAGCAGCTTATTAGCGGGAGGAAACGAGCAGTACTTC.

V gene TRBV4-3 combines with J gene TRBJ2-2, with D possibly TRBD1 on 6 matching bases. The length of the CDR3 is 17 residues. V lost 0 bases and J 0 bases, leaving 11 bases between the germline ends. Germline CDR1 is LGHNA and CDR2 is YSLEER. The CDR3 reads CASSQERGYANTGELFF. In DNA form, the CDR3 reads TGCGCCAGCAGCCAAGAAAGGGGGTACGCGAACACCGGGGAGCTGTTTTTT.